This T cell receptor beta chain appears in the sequencing data of a study of Ad26.COV2.S vaccination and SARS-CoV-2 variants. Study-wide context: Ad26.COV2.S, an intramuscular injection, was given once or twice 56 days apart.

Germline trimming cut 4 bases from V and 7 bases from J; bases unmatched to any gene: 18. Germline assignment: CDR1 LGHDT and CDR2 YNNKEL (reference sequence). CDR3 length: 17 residues. Clones were sequenced by immunoSEQ multiplex PCR, and TCRdb holds only the in-frame ones, with some missing. The table shows around 300,000 clones, with approximately 90% occurring only once. Treatment in this sample: roughly 18 received Ad26.COV2.S at low or high dose, single or two shots; a few received placebo; per-sample allocation not given. Collection of samples fell on day 63 after the first vaccine or placebo injection. This Boston cohort included adults aged 18-55 years.

This rearrangement joins TRBV3-1 (or the pseudogene TRBV3-2) to TRBJ2-7, with TRBD2 identical over 8 bases. This clonotype was sampled from a person between 18 and 59 years old who received the Ad26.COV2.S COVID-19 vaccine or a placebo. The source material was peripheral blood, sampled in a trial of Ad26.COV2.S vaccine versus placebo. The DNA for the CDR3 is TGTGCCAGCAGCCCGCGGGTATGGGCGGGGGGTTCTCTGGAGCAGTACTTC. As protein: CASSPRVWAGGSLEQYF.